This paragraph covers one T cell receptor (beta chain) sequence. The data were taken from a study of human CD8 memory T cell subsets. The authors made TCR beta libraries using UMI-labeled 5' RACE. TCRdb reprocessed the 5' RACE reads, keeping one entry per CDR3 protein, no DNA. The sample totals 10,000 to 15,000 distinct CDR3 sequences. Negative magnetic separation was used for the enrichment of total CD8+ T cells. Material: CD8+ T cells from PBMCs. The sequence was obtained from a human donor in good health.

The CDR3 reads CASSMTIRNTEAFF. The V and J genes are TRBV7-2 and TRBJ1-1. Germline lookup yields CDR1 SGHTA and CDR2 FQGNSA. The CDR3 has 14 amino acids.